This T cell receptor beta chain derives from a study of regulatory T cells in long-lasting Graves disease. The wider study: In persistent Graves' disease, antithyroid drugs had been taken for over 5 years and TSH receptor antibodies stayed positive.

Germline V lookup: CDR1 LNHDA, CDR2 SQIVND (reference sequence). The CDR3 covers 15 residues. Trimming took off 7 bases at V and 0 bases at J, with 13 bases between the two ends. Described time point: persistent/refractory GD, antithyroid drugs over 5 years with positive TRAb. Generation of the TCR library employed RNA extracted from PBMCs. Building of the TCR beta libraries involved iRepertoire HTBI primers and Arm-PCR of CDR3 regions. TCRdb passed the multiplex PCR reads through MiXCR, listing each CDR3 protein once. Found here are about half a million distinct CDR3 sequences, about 20% of them singletons; the top ten hold roughly 13%.

The genes are TRBV19 and TRBJ2-4; D possibly corresponds to TRBD1 (5 bases). The input for sequencing was peripheral blood mononuclear cells (PBMCs), taken when the disease was refractory, from a patient treated with antithyroid drugs. This sequence originates from a female donor with Graves disease. CDR3 nucleotides: TGTGCCAGTACGGGCCGGACACTAGCCAAAAACATTCAGTACTTC. This codes for CASTGRTLAKNIQYF.